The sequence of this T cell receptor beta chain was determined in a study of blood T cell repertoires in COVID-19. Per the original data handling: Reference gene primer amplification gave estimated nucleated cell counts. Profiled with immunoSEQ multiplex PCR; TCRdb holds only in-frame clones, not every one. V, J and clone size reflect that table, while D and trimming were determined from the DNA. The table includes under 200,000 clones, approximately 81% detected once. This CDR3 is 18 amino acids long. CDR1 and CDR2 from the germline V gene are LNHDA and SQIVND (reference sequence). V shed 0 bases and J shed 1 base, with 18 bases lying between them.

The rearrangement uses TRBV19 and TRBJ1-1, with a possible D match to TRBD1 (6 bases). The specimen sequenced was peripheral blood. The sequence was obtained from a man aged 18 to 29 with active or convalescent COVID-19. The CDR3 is CASSIDRARGSRNTEAFF. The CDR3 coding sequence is TGTGCCAGTAGTATAGATCGCGCTAGGGGGAGCAGGAACACTGAAGCTTTCTTT.